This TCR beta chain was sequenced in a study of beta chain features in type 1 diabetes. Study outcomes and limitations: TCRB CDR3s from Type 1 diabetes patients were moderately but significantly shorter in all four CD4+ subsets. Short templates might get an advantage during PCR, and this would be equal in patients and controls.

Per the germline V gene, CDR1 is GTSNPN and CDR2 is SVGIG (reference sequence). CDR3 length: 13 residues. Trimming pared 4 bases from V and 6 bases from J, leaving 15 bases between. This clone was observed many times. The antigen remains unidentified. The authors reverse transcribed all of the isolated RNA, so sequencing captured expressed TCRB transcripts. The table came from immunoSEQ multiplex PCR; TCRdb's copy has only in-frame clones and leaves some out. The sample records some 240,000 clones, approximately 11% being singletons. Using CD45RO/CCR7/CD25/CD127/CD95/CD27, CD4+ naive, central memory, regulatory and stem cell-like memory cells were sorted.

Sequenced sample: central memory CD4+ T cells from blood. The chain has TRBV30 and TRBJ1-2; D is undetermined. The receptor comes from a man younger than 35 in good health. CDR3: CAWNPRAVDGYTF. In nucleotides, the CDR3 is TGTGCCTGGAACCCTCGGGCAGTTGATGGCTACACCTTC.